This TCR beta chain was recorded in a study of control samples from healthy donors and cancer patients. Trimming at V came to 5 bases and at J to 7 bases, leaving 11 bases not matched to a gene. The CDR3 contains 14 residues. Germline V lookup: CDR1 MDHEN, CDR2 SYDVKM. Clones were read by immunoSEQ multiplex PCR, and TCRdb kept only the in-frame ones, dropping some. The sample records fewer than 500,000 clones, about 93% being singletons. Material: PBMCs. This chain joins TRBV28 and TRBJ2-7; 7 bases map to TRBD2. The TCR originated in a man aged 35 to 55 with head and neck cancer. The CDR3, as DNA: TGTGCCAGCAGTATAAGGACTAGTCGCAATGAGCAGTACTTC. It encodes CASSIRTSRNEQYF.